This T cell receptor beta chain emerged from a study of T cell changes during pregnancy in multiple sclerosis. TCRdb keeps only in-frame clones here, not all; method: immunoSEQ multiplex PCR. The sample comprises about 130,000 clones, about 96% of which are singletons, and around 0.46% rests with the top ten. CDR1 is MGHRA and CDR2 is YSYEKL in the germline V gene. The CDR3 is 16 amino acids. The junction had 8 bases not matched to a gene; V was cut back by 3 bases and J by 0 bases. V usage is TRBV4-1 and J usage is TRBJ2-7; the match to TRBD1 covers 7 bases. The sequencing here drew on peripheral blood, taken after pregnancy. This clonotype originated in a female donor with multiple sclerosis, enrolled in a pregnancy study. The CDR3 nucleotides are TGCGCCAGCAGCCATAAATGGACAGGTCGCTCCTACGAGCAGTACTTC. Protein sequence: CASSHKWTGRSYEQYF.